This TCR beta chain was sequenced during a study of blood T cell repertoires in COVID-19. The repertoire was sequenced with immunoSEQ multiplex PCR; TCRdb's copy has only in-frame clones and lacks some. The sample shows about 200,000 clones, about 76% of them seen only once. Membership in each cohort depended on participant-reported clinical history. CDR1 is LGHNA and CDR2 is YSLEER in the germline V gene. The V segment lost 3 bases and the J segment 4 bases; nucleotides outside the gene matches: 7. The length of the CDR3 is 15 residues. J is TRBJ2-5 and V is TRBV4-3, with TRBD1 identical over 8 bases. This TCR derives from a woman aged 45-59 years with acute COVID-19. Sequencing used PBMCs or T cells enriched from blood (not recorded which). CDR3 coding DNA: TGCGCCAGCAGCCAGGCAGCAGGGGGCGCAGAGACCCAGTACTTC. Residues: CASSQAAGGAETQYF.